The 4 T cell receptor beta chains below all came from one sample that was sequenced in a study of cytomegalovirus exposure and HLA in healthy donors. The assay was immunoSEQ multiplex PCR, and TCRdb's table has in-frame clones only and misses some. The sample has 95,000 to 120,000 clones, approximately 85% seen once. Sequencing input: PBMCs. Receptors originate from a woman between 18 and 29 years old in good health and CMV-seronegative.

The chain has TRBV6-1 and TRBJ1-6, with TRBD1 matching over 8 bases. Germline V gene data show CDR1 as MNHNS and CDR2 as SASEGT. Trimming at V came to 0 bases and at J to 4 bases, leaving 5 bases not matched to a gene. This CDR3 is 17 amino acids long. The CDR3 is CASSEAKTGDYNSPLHF. The CDR3 region has the DNA TGTGCCAGCAGTGAAGCTAAGACAGGGGATTATAATTCACCCCTCCACTTT.

The genes are TRBV6-1 and TRBJ2-3; 11 bases are shared with TRBD2. Per the germline V gene, CDR1 is MNHNS and CDR2 is SASEGT. The trim removed 4 bases at V and 3 bases at J, leaving 9 bases unmatched. The CDR3 is made up of 17 amino acids. This chain's CDR3 is CASSGISGGAGTDTQYF. CDR3 coding DNA: TGTGCCAGCAGTGGGATTAGCGGGGGGGCTGGGACAGATACGCAGTATTTT.

The chain is built from TRBV27 and TRBJ1-1; tentative D call: TRBD1 (6 bases). The CDR3 totals 16 residues. The V end was cut by 2 bases, the J end by 6 bases, with 19 bases between. The germline V gene has CDR1 MNHEY and CDR2 SMNVEV (reference sequence). The CDR3, as DNA: TGTGCCAGCAGTTTAAATCCCCAGGGGTCGACGTCTGAAGCTTTCTTT. Its protein is CASSLNPQGSTSEAFF.

The chain combines TRBV7-3 with TRBJ2-5; D not resolved. V shed 1 base and J shed 5 bases, with 8 bases lying between them. Germline V gene data show CDR1 as SGHTA and CDR2 as FQGTGA. The CDR3 extends over 13 amino acids. CDR3 sequence reads: CASSLNNWETQYF. CDR3 sequence (DNA): TGTGCCAGCAGCTTAAATAACTGGGAGACCCAGTACTTC.